One sample yielded the 26 T cell receptor beta chains listed below, sequenced in a study of blood T cell repertoires in COVID-19. Generated by immunoSEQ multiplex PCR, the TCRdb table keeps only in-frame clones and is missing some. The sample consists of 250,000 to 350,000 clones, approximately 86% of them appearing once. Sequencing was done on a sample of PBMCs or T cells enriched from blood (not recorded which). The origin of the receptors is a woman between 18 and 29 years old who had recovered from COVID-19.

V usage is TRBV7-9 and J usage is TRBJ2-7; D might be TRBD1 (5 bases). This CDR3 is 12 amino acids long. V lost 2 bases and J 5 bases, leaving 7 bases between the germline ends. Germline assignment: CDR1 SEHNR and CDR2 FQNEAQ (reference sequence). The CDR3 DNA reads as TGTGCCAGCAGCTTACTGGGGCACGAGCAGTACTTC. Amino acids: CASSLLGHEQYF.

This chain links TRBV7-2 with TRBJ2-1, with 9 bases aligning to TRBD2. V was pared by 5 bases and J by 2 bases, with 16 bases of the junction left unmatched. From germline, CDR1 is SGHTA and CDR2 FQGNSA. The CDR3 totals 19 residues. CDR3: CASSPRWRASGEAYNEQFF. The CDR3 bases are TGTGCCAGCAGCCCCCGCTGGAGGGCTAGCGGGGAGGCCTACAATGAGCAGTTCTTC.

This clone was picked up many times. This chain links TRBV12-3 or TRBV12-4 with TRBJ1-5; maybe TRBD1 (5 bases). The CDR3 runs to 13 residues. V was pared by 5 bases and J by 4 bases, with 9 bases between. The CDR3 is CASSGQVNQPQHF. In nucleotides, the CDR3 is TGTGCCAGCAGTGGACAAGTAAATCAGCCCCAGCATTTT.

This chain joins TRBV11-3 and TRBJ1-1, with no clear D. The germline gives CDR1 SGHNT, CDR2 YENEEA. The CDR3 runs to 11 residues. Trimming cost V 6 bases and J 2 bases, with 4 bases left between them. For the CDR3, the DNA is TGTGCCAGCAGACTAAACACTGAAGCTTTCTTT. Its protein is CASRLNTEAFF.

This clone is a singleton in its sample. Within the sample, other DNA sequences also encode this same CDR3. The chain links TRBV19 to TRBJ1-2, with D maybe TRBD1 (6 bases). The CDR3 sequence is 12 residues long. Trimming removed 6 bases at V and 4 bases at J, with 9 bases between. Germline CDR1 reads LNHDA; CDR2 reads SQIVND (reference sequence). The CDR3 DNA reads as TGTGCCAGTAGCCCACAGGGCTATGGCTACACCTTC. Translating it yields CASSPQGYGYTF.

The genes are TRBV3-1 (or the pseudogene TRBV3-2) and TRBJ2-7, with 7 bases fitting TRBD2. This CDR3 is 16 amino acids long. Germline loops: CDR1 LGHDT, CDR2 YNNKEL (reference sequence). The J segment lost 0 bases and the V segment lost 1 base, leaving 6 bases of the junction unmatched. DNA of the CDR3: TGTGCCAGCAGCCAAGCAGGCGGGGGAAGCTCCTACGAGCAGTACTTC. Amino acids: CASSQAGGGSSYEQYF.

The chain uses TRBV18 and TRBJ2-7; 12 bases fit TRBD2. In germline, CDR1 is KGHSH, CDR2 LQKENI. Trimming at V came to 6 bases and at J to 0 bases, leaving 3 bases not matched to a gene. CDR3 size: 15 residues. As DNA, the CDR3 is TGTGCCAGCTCGCAGACTAGCGGGAGCTCCTACGAGCAGTACTTC. Its protein is CASSQTSGSSYEQYF.

This clone has a handful of counts. V is TRBV28 and J is TRBJ1-2; no firm D call. Germline values: CDR1 MDHEN, CDR2 SYDVKM. The CDR3 spans 14 residues. Trimming shortened V by 6 bases and J by 2 bases, and 13 bases separated the two germline ends. This chain's CDR3 is CASRAALDNYGYTF. Here the CDR3 DNA reads TGTGCCAGCAGGGCAGCCCTAGACAACTATGGCTACACCTTC.

This chain joins TRBV5-1 and TRBJ1-2; tentative D call: TRBD1 (5 bases). The CDR3 is 15 residues long. Deletions cut 1 base from V and 0 bases from J, with 10 bases between. CDR1 is SGHRS, CDR2 YFSETQ, per germline. The CDR3 DNA sequence: TGCGCCAGCAGCTTGACCGACAGATCTAACTATGGCTACACCTTC. The encoded protein is CASSLTDRSNYGYTF.

This clone was counted between two and nine times. This chain uses TRBV5-1 with TRBJ1-6, with 8 bases aligning to TRBD1. CDR3 length: 13 residues. V dropped 7 bases and J dropped 4; count of bases not matched to a gene: 1. The germline CDR1 and CDR2 sequences are SGHRS and YFSETQ. The CDR3 protein is CASRTGYNSPLHF. In DNA, the CDR3 is TGCGCCAGCCGGACAGGGTATAATTCACCCCTCCACTTT.

This chain links TRBV7-3 with TRBJ2-2; 10 nucleotides match TRBD1. The CDR3 is 14 amino acids. Looked up from germline, CDR1 is SGHTA and CDR2 is FQGTGA. Trimming at V came to 5 bases and at J to 6 bases, leaving 3 bases not matched to a gene. The chain's CDR3 is CASSPDRGSGELFF. CDR3 coding DNA: TGTGCCAGCAGCCCGGACAGGGGGTCCGGGGAGCTGTTTTTT.

The chain has TRBV6-5 and TRBJ2-7, with no clear D. The germline V gene has CDR1 MNHEY and CDR2 SVGAGI. The CDR3 runs 15 residues. V lost 0 bases and J lost 3, with 12 bases in between. The CDR3 reads CASSYSLGSSYEQYF. Written as DNA, the CDR3 is TGTGCCAGCAGTTACTCGCTCGGGTCAAGCTACGAGCAGTACTTC.

This chain joins TRBV4-1 and TRBJ1-5; D unresolved. Germline-derived CDR1 and CDR2 are MGHRA and YSYEKL. The CDR3 extends over 13 amino acids. Deletions cut 1 base from V and 6 bases from J, with 7 bases between. In DNA, the CDR3 is TGCGCCAGCAGCCAAGTAGAGGGTCAGCCCCAGCATTTT. This encodes CASSQVEGQPQHF.

This clone was seen more than once but under ten times. This sequence joins TRBV5-6 and TRBJ2-2, with 8 bases identical to TRBD2. CDR1 is SGHDT, CDR2 YYEEEE, per germline. This CDR3 is built from 14 residues. V was clipped by 4 bases and J by 5 bases; unmatched bases: 4. Here the CDR3 reads CASSPLAGTGELFF. The DNA of the CDR3 is TGTGCCAGCAGCCCGTTAGCGGGGACCGGGGAGCTGTTTTTT. Combining the CDR3 with reference TRBV5-6 and TRBJ2-2 gives the whole variable domain DAGVTQSPTHLIKTRGQQVTLRCSPKSGHDTVSWYQQALGQGPQFIFQYYEEEERQRGNFPDRFSGHQFPNYSSELNVNALLLGDSALYLCASSPLAGTGELFFGEGSRLTVL.

The table lists this clone with a count of one. The chain couples TRBV3-1 (or the pseudogene TRBV3-2) to TRBJ1-2, with 8 nucleotides matching TRBD1. Trimming removed 4 bases from V and 7 bases from J; junction bases left unmatched: 11. This CDR3 is built from 15 residues. Looked up from germline, CDR1 is LGHDT and CDR2 is YNNKEL (reference sequence). The CDR3: CASSPGQGLFFGYTF. The CDR3 DNA is TGTGCCAGCAGCCCAGGACAGGGATTGTTCTTTGGCTACACCTTC.

This clone was counted between two and nine times. This chain connects TRBV7-3 to TRBJ2-1; 7 bases are shared with TRBD1. V shed 0 bases, J shed 6 bases, and the junction held 5 bases outside the gene matches. Germline values: CDR1 SGHTA, CDR2 FQGTGA. The CDR3 totals 15 residues. The DNA for the CDR3 is TGTGCCAGCAGCTTAACGTTCGGGACAGCCAATGAGCAGTTCTTC. As protein: CASSLTFGTANEQFF.

The chain couples TRBV27 to TRBJ1-6, with TRBD1 as a possible D gene (6 bases). Germline lookup yields CDR1 MNHEY and CDR2 SMNVEV (reference sequence). The CDR3 contains 16 residues. Trimming removed 4 bases at V and 7 bases at J, with 17 bases between. The CDR3 nucleotides read TGTGCCAGCAGTTCGAGACCAGGGGCCAGCAATTCACCCCTCCACTTT. The encoded protein is CASSSRPGASNSPLHF.

The count of this clone is one. The chain carries TRBV9 and TRBJ1-3, with TRBD1 matching 7 bases. The J segment lost 9 bases and the V segment lost 0 bases, leaving 3 bases of the junction unmatched. CDR3 length: 13 amino acids. Looked up from germline, CDR1 is SGDLS and CDR2 is YYNGEE. The CDR3 is CASSVEGGGTIYF. The CDR3 nucleotides read TGTGCCAGCAGCGTAGAAGGGGGCGGCACCATATATTTT.

The chain couples TRBV3-1 (or the pseudogene TRBV3-2) to TRBJ1-3; tentatively, D is TRBD1 (5 bases). Germline CDR1 reads LGHDT; CDR2 reads YNNKEL (reference sequence). V was trimmed by 1 base and J by 0 bases, leaving 16 bases between them. The CDR3 covers 18 residues. The CDR3, as DNA: TGTGCCAGCAGCCAAGTTCTCCCTGGACATTTCTCTGGAAACACCATATATTTT. Translated, it gives CASSQVLPGHFSGNTIYF.

The sample holds one count of this clone. The chain links TRBV6-2 or TRBV6-3 to TRBJ2-5; 10 nucleotides match TRBD1. The CDR3 is 15 residues long. Germline V lookup: CDR1 MNHEY, CDR2 SVGEGT. Unmatched junction bases numbered 7, after V lost 4 bases and J lost 5 bases. CDR3 nucleotides: TGTGCCAGCAGTTTCACCGGGACAGGGGTTGAGACCCAGTACTTC. This translates into CASSFTGTGVETQYF.

J is TRBJ1-4 and V is TRBV19; the D is unclear. The V end was cut by 9 bases, the J end by 7 bases, with 12 bases between. Germline CDR1 LNHDA, CDR2 SQIVND (reference sequence). The CDR3 has 12 amino acids. CDR3 in amino acids: CASVGGREKLFF. CDR3 nucleotide sequence: TGTGCCAGCGTTGGAGGGCGTGAAAAACTGTTTTTT.

The chain couples TRBV7-2 to TRBJ2-3; tentatively, D is TRBD2 (5 bases). The CDR3 totals 16 residues. V lost 5 bases, J lost 7 bases, and 22 bases lay in between. Germline V gene lookup returns CDR1 SGHTA and CDR2 FQGNSA. The CDR3 is CASSPTPPAGPNTQYF. CDR3 DNA: TGTGCCAGCAGCCCGACCCCCCCCGCGGGTCCAAATACGCAGTATTTT.

The J gene is TRBJ1-4, the V gene TRBV7-6; 9 bases are shared with TRBD1. Germline CDR1 and CDR2: SGHVS and FNYEAQ. After removal of 4 bases from V and 4 bases from J, the junction contained 1 base not matched to a gene. The CDR3 totals 14 residues. CDR3 sequence reads: CASSSGQGNEKLFF. CDR3 bases: TGTGCCAGCAGCTCGGGACAGGGTAATGAAAAACTGTTTTTT.

V usage is TRBV24-1 and J usage is TRBJ2-3; D is uncertain. This CDR3 contains 13 residues. Germline V gene data show CDR1 as KGHDR and CDR2 as SFDVKD. The V end was cut by 7 bases, the J end by 3 bases, with 10 bases between. CDR3 loop: CATSPTITDTQYF. The CDR3 DNA sequence: TGTGCCACCAGCCCAACAATTACAGATACGCAGTATTTT.

The CDR3 protein is CASSFGTEIYNEQFF. CDR3 coding DNA: TGTGCCAGCAGTTTTGGGACAGAAATTTACAATGAGCAGTTCTTC. This chain uses TRBV27 with TRBJ2-1; TRBD1 matches at 7 bases. The ends lost 3 bases at V and 4 bases at J; junction bases unmatched: 6. This CDR3 contains 15 residues. The germline V gene encodes CDR1 MNHEY and CDR2 SMNVEV (reference sequence).

The gene calls are TRBV5-1 and TRBJ2-6, with 12 bases fitting TRBD2. V gave up 3 bases and J gave up 0 bases; unmatched junction bases: 4. The CDR3 length is 18 residues. Germline V gene data show CDR1 as SGHRS and CDR2 as YFSETQ. CDR3 region: CASSSTSGGYSGANVLTF. The CDR3 DNA reads as TGCGCCAGCAGCTCAACTAGCGGGGGGTACTCTGGGGCCAACGTCCTGACTTTC.